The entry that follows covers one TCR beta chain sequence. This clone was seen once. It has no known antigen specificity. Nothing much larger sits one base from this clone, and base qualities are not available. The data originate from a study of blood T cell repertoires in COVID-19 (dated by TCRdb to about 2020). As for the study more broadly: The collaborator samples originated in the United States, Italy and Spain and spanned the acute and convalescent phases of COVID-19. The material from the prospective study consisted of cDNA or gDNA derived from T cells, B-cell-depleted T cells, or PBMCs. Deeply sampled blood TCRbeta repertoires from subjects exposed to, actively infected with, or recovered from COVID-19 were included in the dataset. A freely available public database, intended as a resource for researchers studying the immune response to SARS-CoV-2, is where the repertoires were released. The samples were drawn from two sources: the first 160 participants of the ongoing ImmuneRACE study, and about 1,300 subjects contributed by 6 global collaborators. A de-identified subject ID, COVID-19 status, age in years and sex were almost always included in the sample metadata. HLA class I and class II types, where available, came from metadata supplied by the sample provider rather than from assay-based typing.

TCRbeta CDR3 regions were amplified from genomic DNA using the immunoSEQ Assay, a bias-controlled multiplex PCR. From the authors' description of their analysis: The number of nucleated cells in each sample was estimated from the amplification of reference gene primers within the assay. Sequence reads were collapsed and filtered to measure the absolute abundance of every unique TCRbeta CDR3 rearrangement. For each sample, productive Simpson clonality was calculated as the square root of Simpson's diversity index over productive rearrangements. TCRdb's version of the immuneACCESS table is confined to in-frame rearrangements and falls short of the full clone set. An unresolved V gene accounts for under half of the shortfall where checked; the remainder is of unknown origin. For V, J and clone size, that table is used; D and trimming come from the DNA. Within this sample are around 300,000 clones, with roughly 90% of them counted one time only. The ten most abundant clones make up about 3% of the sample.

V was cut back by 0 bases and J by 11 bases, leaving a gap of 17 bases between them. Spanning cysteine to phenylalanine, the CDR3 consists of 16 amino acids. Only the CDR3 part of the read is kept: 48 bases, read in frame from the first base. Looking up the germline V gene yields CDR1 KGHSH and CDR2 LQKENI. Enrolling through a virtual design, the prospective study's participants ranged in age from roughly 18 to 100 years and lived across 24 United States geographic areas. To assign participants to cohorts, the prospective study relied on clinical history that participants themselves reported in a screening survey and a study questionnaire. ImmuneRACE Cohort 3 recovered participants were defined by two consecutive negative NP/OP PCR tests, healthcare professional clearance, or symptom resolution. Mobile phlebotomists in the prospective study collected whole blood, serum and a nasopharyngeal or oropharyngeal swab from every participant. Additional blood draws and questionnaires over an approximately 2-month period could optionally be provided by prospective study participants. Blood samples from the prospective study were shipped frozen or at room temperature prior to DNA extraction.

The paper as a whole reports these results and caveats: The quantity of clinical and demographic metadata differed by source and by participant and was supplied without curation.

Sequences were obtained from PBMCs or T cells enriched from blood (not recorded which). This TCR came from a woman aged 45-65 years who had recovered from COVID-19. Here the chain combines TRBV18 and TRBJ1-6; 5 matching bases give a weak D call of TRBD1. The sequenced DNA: TGTGCCAGCTCACCACCGGGACTACAATCCCCTACACCCCTCCACTTT. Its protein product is CASSPPGLQSPTPLHF.